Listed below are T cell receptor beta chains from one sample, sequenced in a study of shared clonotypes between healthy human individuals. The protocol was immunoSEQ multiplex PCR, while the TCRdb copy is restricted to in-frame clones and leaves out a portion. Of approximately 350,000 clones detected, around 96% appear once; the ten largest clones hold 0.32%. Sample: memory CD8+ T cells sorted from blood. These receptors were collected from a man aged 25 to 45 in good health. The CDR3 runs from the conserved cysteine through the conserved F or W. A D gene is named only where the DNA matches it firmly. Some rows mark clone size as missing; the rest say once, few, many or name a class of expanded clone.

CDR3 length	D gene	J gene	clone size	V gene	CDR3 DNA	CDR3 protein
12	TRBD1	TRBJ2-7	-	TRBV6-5	TGTGCCAGCAGCAGGGACAGGAACGAGCAGTACTTC	CASSRDRNEQYF
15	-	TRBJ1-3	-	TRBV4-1	TGCGCCAGCAGCCTAGGGACGGTCTCTGGAAACACCATATATTTT	CASSLGTVSGNTIYF
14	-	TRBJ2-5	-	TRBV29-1	TGCAGCGCGGGGTTGAGGCAGGGGATAGAGACCCAGTACTTC	CSAGLRQGIETQYF
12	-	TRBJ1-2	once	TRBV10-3	TGTGCCATCAGTGCCCAAAACTATGGCTACACCTTC	CAISAQNYGYTF
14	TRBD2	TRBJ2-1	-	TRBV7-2	TGTGCCAGCAGCCCCGGGACTAGTCCAAATGAGCAGTTCTTC	CASSPGTSPNEQFF
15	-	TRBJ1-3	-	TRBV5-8	TGTGCCAGCAGCACGGACTGGGGCTCTGGAAACACCATATATTTT	CASSTDWGSGNTIYF
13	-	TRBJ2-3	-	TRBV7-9	TGTGCCAGCAGCTTAGTAGGGACAGATACGCAGTATTTT	CASSLVGTDTQYF
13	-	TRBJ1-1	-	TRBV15	TGTGCCACCAGCAGAGATTTCGGCCTTGAAGCTTTCTTT	CATSRDFGLEAFF
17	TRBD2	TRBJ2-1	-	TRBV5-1	TGCGCCAGCAGCGGCCTTACTAGCGGGAGGGCTTCCAATGAGCAGTTCTTC	CASSGLTSGRASNEQFF
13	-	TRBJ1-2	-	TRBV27	TGTGCCAGCAGGACCCCCCACAGGGAAGGCTACACCTTC	CASRTPHREGYTF
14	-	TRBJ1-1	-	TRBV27	TGTGCCAGCAGTCGTGAGGGGTTGAACACTGAAGCTTTCTTT	CASSREGLNTEAFF
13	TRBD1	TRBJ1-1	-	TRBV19	TGTGCCACCGCGAGGGGGCTGAACACTGAAGCTTTCTTT	CATARGLNTEAFF
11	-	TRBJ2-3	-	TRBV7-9	TGTGCCAGCAAAGTGGACGGTACGCAGTATTTT	CASKVDGTQYF
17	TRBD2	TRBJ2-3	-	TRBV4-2	TGTGCCAGCCGAGCTACGGGAGGGCCCTCTTCCGGAGATACGCAGTATTTT	CASRATGGPSSGDTQYF
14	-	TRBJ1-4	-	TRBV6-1	TGTGCCAGCAGTGAAGGGAGGGAGGGGGAAAAACTGTTTTTT	CASSEGREGEKLFF
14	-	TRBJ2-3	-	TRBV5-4	TGTGCCAGCAGCTTGCGGGGCTTCACAGATACGCAGTATTTT	CASSLRGFTDTQYF
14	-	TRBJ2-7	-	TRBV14	TGTGCCAGCAGCCATGCGGGACGGCTGTACGAGCAGTACTTC	CASSHAGRLYEQYF
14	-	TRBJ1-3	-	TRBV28	TGTGCCAGCACCCGGGGCCCCGTGGGAAACACCATATATTTT	CASTRGPVGNTIYF
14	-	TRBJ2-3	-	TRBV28	TGTGCCAGCACCGTAGCGGATCAACCAGATACGCAGTATTTT	CASTVADQPDTQYF
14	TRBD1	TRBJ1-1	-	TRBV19	TGTGCCAGTAGTTTGACAGGGGTGAACACTGAAGCTTTCTTT	CASSLTGVNTEAFF
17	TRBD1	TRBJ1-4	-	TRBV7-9	TGTGCCAGCAGCCCCTTTGGACAGGGAAGGATTAATGAAAAACTGTTTTTT	CASSPFGQGRINEKLFF
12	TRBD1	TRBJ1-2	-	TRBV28	TGTGCCAGCAGGCCCGACAGGGAAGGCTACACCTTC	CASRPDREGYTF
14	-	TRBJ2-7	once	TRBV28	TGTGCCAGCAGTCGTGGGGGAACTACCTACGAGCAGTACTTC	CASSRGGTTYEQYF
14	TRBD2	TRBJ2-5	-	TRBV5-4	TGTGCCAGCAGCCGTGGACTAGCGGGAGAGACCCAGTACTTC	CASSRGLAGETQYF
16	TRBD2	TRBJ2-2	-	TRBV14	TGTGCCAGCAGCCCGGGACTAGCGGGGTTCACCGGGGAGCTGTTTTTT	CASSPGLAGFTGELFF
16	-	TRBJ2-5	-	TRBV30	TGTGCCTGGAGTGTAGGGTGGGGGCCTAACCAAGAGACCCAGTACTTC	CAWSVGWGPNQETQYF
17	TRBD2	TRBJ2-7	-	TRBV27	TGTGCCAGCAGTTTTTCGCTAGCGGGAGTGGGATCCTACGAGCAGTACTTC	CASSFSLAGVGSYEQYF
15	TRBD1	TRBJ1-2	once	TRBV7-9	TGTGCCAGCAGCTTAGGGACAGGGTCAGGCTATGGCTACACCTTC	CASSLGTGSGYGYTF
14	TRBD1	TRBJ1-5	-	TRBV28	TGTGCCAGCAGTTTATCAGGGGGCCTCCAGCCCCAGCATTTT	CASSLSGGLQPQHF
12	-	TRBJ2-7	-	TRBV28	TGTGCCAGCAGTTTAGACGATTACGAGCAGTACTTC	CASSLDDYEQYF
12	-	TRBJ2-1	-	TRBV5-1	TGCGCCAGCAGCACGGAAGACAATGAGCAGTTCTTC	CASSTEDNEQFF
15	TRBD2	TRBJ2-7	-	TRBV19	TGTGCCAGTAGTCCCCAACCGACTAGCGTATACGAGCAGTACTTC	CASSPQPTSVYEQYF
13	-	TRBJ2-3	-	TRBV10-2	TGCGCCAGCAGTGGAACTAGCACAGATACGCAGTATTTT	CASSGTSTDTQYF
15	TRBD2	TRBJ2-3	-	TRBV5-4	TGTGCCAGCAGCCCGAACCGGGAGGGCGGAGATACGCAGTATTTT	CASSPNREGGDTQYF
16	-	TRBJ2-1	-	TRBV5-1	TGCGCCAGCAGCCCCCCCCGAGCCGGCGGCTACAATGAGCAGTTCTTC	CASSPPRAGGYNEQFF
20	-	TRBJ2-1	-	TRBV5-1	TGCGCCAGCAGCTTGGTCCCGACTAGTTTTCCCCGGGGCTCCTACAATGAGCAGTTCTTC	CASSLVPTSFPRGSYNEQFF
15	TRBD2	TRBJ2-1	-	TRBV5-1	TGCGCCAGCAGCTCCCTGGGGCTAGCGGTCAATGAGCAGTTCTTC	CASSSLGLAVNEQFF